This T cell receptor (beta chain) was obtained from a study of T cells in Graves' hyperthyroidism and ophthalmopathy (dated by TCRdb to the late 2010s). About the investigation overall: Peripheral blood was sampled at the time of initial diagnosis, prior to any treatment. For training and testing, the 100 patients in the discovery cohort were randomly divided in a 7:3 ratio. To identify distinguishing TCR V-J signatures, a discovery cohort of 100 or so patients was used, comprising approximately 40 with Graves' ophthalmopathy and some 57 with stable Graves' hyperthyroidism. TCR Vbeta CDR3 sequencing of 120 to 150 peripheral blood samples (more than 40 ophthalmopathy, around 80 hyperthyroidism and some 17 progressor patients) is reported in the paper. Prospective prediction of ophthalmopathy was tested in an independent validation cohort consisting of some 20 hyperthyroidism patients and over 15 patients who later progressed to ophthalmopathy. After blood sampling, hyperthyroidism patients were treated with methimazole at a starting dose of 30 mg daily, and ophthalmopathy patients were treated with high-dose intravenous methylprednisolone. Thyroid tissue and blood T-cell repertoires from about six Graves' hyperthyroidism patients were also compared in the study. Overall study results and their limits: Most expanded thyroid clonotypes (frequency above 0.001) were also detected in blood, suggesting blood repertoires may reflect thyroid immune responses. In cross-validation, a model built on a 13 V-J signature told ophthalmopathy apart from stable hyperthyroidism with over 85% sensitivity and about 81% specificity, and in testing the same model reached 80%/75%. In validation, the model predicted progression to ophthalmopathy with just under 71% sensitivity and about 72% specificity, a median of about 6.7 months before onset. No statistical method was used to fix the sample size in advance, and group allocation was not hidden from the investigators.

For CDR1 and CDR2, the germline V gene lists WSHSY and SAAADI. V and J are truncated by 9 bases and 7 bases respectively, leaving an intervening sequence of 9 bases. The CDR3 runs 11 amino acids, cysteine and phenylalanine included. Only the CDR3 part of the read is kept: 33 bases, read in frame from the first base. Amplification of TCR beta CDR3 regions was carried out from RNA transcripts. The TCR CDR3 was subjected to a first round of RT-PCR using the HTBI primer set and the Qiagen OneStep RT-PCR kit. The libraries were constructed in a second round of multiplex PCR and then size-selected and purified. Paired-end sequencing of the libraries was performed with 100 bp reads on an Illumina HiSeq2000. The paper's processing steps were these. Raw data were processed with SOAPnuke, discarding reads with adapters, uncalled bases, mean Phred below 15, or no exact constant-primer or identifier match. High-quality paired reads were merged using COPE v1.2.5, and each unique nucleotide sequence was defined as a clonotype. Clonotypes were aligned to IMGT TRBV, TRBD and TRBJ reference segments using MiTCR v1.1. The analysis was restricted to V-J combinations with a frequency above 0.0001, which together covered roughly 99% of the repertoires. A TCS score was defined as the ratio of F50 (clonal expansion) to E x V (chaos), with BLOSUM62-based TCRdist applied between CDR3 peptides within each V-J. Welch's t-statistics and random forest reduced 514 V-J features to around 14, which were used in a naive Bayes classifier (R e1071). In TCRdb, the public reads were trimmed at Q25 with fastp and aligned with MiXCR, with productive beta chains retained. Each entry merges the rows of one CDR3 protein and shows their most common DNA and genes. The V and J calls reflect TCRdb's pipeline rather than the authors' work. This sample comprises around 500,000 distinct CDR3 sequences, about an eighth of them detected only once. About a sixth of the sample is taken by the ten largest.

With regard to this clonotype: The target of this receptor is not known. No base qualities exist here, and no much larger clone lies one base off it.

Stable Graves' hyperthyroidism was defined as the absence of progression to ophthalmopathy over 18 months of follow-up. Hyperthyroidism patients were newly diagnosed, with disease duration under 2 months, and aged 18 to 65 years. Patients with uncontrolled infections, other autoimmune diseases, pregnancy or lactation were excluded. Diagnoses relied on clinical symptoms, serum thyroxine and TRAb, thyroid ultrasound and orbital computed tomography. PBMCs were separated from under 11 ml of fresh peripheral blood using Ficoll-Paque density gradient centrifugation. Trizol reagent was used to extract total RNA, and RNA quality was then checked on an Agilent 2100 Bioanalyzer.

This chain joins TRBV10-2 to TRBJ2-2; there is no confident call for the D gene. The sequence came from a woman aged 18-30 years with Graves' hyperthyroidism. The sequencing sample was made of blood. The CDR3 is CASRAHGELFF. The DNA sequence is given as TGCGCCAGTAGGGCTCACGGGGAGCTGTTTTTT.